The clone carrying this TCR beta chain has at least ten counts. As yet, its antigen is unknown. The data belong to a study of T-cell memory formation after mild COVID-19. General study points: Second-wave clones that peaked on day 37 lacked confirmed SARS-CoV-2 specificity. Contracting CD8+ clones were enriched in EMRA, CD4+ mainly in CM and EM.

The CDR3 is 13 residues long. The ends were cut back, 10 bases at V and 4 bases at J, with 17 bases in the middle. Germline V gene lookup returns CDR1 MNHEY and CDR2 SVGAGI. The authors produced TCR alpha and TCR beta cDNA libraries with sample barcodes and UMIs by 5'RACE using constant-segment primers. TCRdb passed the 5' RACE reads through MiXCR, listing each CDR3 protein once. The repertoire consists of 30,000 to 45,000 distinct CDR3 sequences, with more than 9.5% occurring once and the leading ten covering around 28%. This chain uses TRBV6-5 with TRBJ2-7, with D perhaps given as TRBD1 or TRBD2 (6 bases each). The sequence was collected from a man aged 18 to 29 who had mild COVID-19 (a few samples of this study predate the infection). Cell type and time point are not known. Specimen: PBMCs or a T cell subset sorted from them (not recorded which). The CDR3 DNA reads TGTGCCACCAATCGGCAAGGGGGGTACGAGCAGTACTTC. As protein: CATNRQGGYEQYF.